This is a list of T cell receptor beta chains from one sample in a study of shared clonotypes between healthy human individuals. The data were produced by immunoSEQ multiplex PCR, yet TCRdb's version contains in-frame clones alone and is incomplete. The table records roughly 2 million clones, 85% to 95% of them present only once. Sequenced input: naive CD4+ T cells sorted from blood. The receptor source for this set is a man aged 18 to 35 in good health. The CDR3 runs from the conserved cysteine through the conserved F or W. Fields, in order: D gene, clone size, V gene, J gene, CDR3 protein, CDR3 DNA. A D gene is named only where the DNA matches it firmly. Clone size is not always given. Where it is, it says once, few, many or a class for expanded clones.

>.|.|TRBV7-8|TRBJ1-5
CASSQQLNQPQHF
TGTGCCAGCAGCCAACAGTTGAATCAGCCCCAGCATTTT
>.|.|TRBV5-6|TRBJ1-2
CASSLDPSYGYTF
TGTGCCAGCAGCTTGGATCCTAGCTATGGCTACACCTTC
>.|.|TRBV6-6|TRBJ2-2
CASRTVGTGELFF
TGTGCCAGCAGGACGGTGGGAACCGGGGAGCTGTTTTTT
>.|.|TRBV27|TRBJ2-7
CASSLIPGHVEQYF
TGTGCCAGCAGTCTCATCCCGGGACACGTCGAGCAGTACTTC
>TRBD2|.|TRBV28|TRBJ2-7
CASSRTSGGTVEQYF
TGTGCCAGCAGTCGCACTAGCGGGGGAACGGTCGAGCAGTACTTC
>.|once|TRBV27|TRBJ1-2
CASSLPEGGDNYGYTF
TGTGCCAGCAGTTTACCCGAAGGGGGTGATAACTATGGCTACACCTTC
>.|.|TRBV2|TRBJ2-3
CATTGVDTQYF
TGTGCCACTACGGGAGTGGATACGCAGTATTTT
>.|.|TRBV6-5|TRBJ2-1
CASTRDPRYNEQFF
TGTGCCAGCACGCGGGACCCCCGCTACAATGAGCAGTTCTTC
>.|.|TRBV18|TRBJ1-4
CASSPPGSNEKLFF
TGTGCCAGCTCACCACCAGGGTCCAATGAAAAACTGTTTTTT
>TRBD1|.|TRBV5-1|TRBJ2-7
CASSRDRLYEQYF
TGCGCCAGCAGCCGGGACAGGCTCTACGAGCAGTACTTC
>.|.|TRBV2|TRBJ2-2
CASSEGWGRFPSPTGELFF
TGTGCCAGCAGTGAAGGGTGGGGGCGATTCCCTTCCCCAACCGGGGAGCTGTTTTTT
>TRBD2|.|TRBV5-1|TRBJ2-3
CASSLVGSGMMGTQYF
TGCGCCAGCAGCTTGGTCGGTAGCGGGATGATGGGTACGCAGTATTTT
>TRBD2|.|TRBV10-1|TRBJ2-3
CASSESAGGPLITDTQYF
TGCGCCAGCAGTGAGTCTGCGGGGGGTCCCTTAATCACAGATACGCAGTATTTT
>TRBD1|.|TRBV5-1|TRBJ1-1
CASSGGRGHTEAFF
TGCGCCAGCAGCGGGGGCAGGGGGCACACTGAAGCTTTCTTT
>TRBD1|.|TRBV10-3|TRBJ2-6
CAIRTGHLGANVLTF
TGTGCCATAAGGACAGGGCATCTTGGGGCCAACGTCCTGACTTTC
>.|.|TRBV6-5|TRBJ2-5
CASSPGGDSQETQYF
TGTGCCAGCAGTCCTGGCGGGGATTCCCAAGAGACCCAGTACTTC
>.|.|TRBV19|TRBJ2-5
CASSIVSALQETQYF
TGTGCCAGTAGTATTGTTAGCGCCTTACAAGAGACCCAGTACTTC
>.|.|TRBV5-1|TRBJ1-6
CASSLDPQNSPLHF
TGCGCCAGCAGCTTGGACCCCCAAAATTCACCCCTCCACTTT
>.|.|TRBV6-5|TRBJ2-1
CASSYLGGSSYNEQFF
TGTGCCAGCAGTTACCTTGGTGGGAGCTCCTACAATGAGCAGTTCTTC
>.|.|TRBV5-5|TRBJ1-2
CASSFDRPLNYGYTF
TGTGCCAGCAGCTTTGACAGGCCTCTCAACTATGGCTACACCTTC
>TRBD2|.|TRBV28|TRBJ2-3
CASSLSTSGLNADTQYF
TGTGCCAGCAGTTTGTCGACTAGCGGACTTAATGCAGATACGCAGTATTTT
>.|.|TRBV4-1|TRBJ2-7
CASSQFRPPPSYEQYF
TGCGCCAGCAGCCAGTTTAGACCACCCCCCTCCTACGAGCAGTACTTC
>.|.|TRBV28|TRBJ2-7
CASSFSGRGQYF
TGTGCCAGCAGTTTTTCAGGGCGGGGGCAGTACTTC
>TRBD1|.|TRBV30|TRBJ1-1
CAWSSGQGVPEAFF
TGTGCCTGGAGTTCGGGACAGGGGGTCCCTGAGGCTTTCTTT
>.|.|TRBV10-1|TRBJ2-1
CASSVKRGMVVNEQFF
TGCGCCAGCAGTGTCAAGAGGGGGATGGTGGTCAATGAGCAGTTCTTC
>.|.|TRBV5-1|TRBJ2-3
CASTATPGGSTDTQYF
TGCGCCAGCACCGCTACCCCGGGCGGGAGCACAGATACGCAGTATTTT
>.|.|TRBV10-3|TRBJ2-7
CAISENPDGSYEQYF
TGTGCCATCAGTGAGAATCCGGACGGATCCTACGAGCAGTACTTC
>.|once|TRBV18|TRBJ2-5
CASSPLGVETQYF
TGTGCCAGCTCACCACTCGGGGTGGAGACCCAGTACTTC
>.|.|TRBV2|TRBJ1-5
CASSLRGSQPQHF
TGTGCCAGCAGTCTCAGGGGAAGTCAGCCCCAGCATTTT
>.|once|TRBV21-1|TRBJ2-7
CASSLQGRRGEQYF
TGTGCCAGCAGCCTCCAGGGACGGCGGGGCGAGCAGTACTTC
>TRBD2|.|TRBV4-1|TRBJ2-3
CASSQQAGDYTQYF
TGCGCCAGCAGCCAACAAGCGGGGGATTATACGCAGTATTTT
>.|once|TRBV4-1|TRBJ2-2
CASSQDPGGNTGELFF
TGCGCCAGCAGCCAAGATCCGGGGGGCAACACCGGGGAGCTGTTTTTT
>TRBD1|.|TRBV28|TRBJ1-2
CASRTGQGNYGYTF
TGTGCCAGCAGAACGGGACAGGGGAACTATGGCTACACCTTC
>.|.|TRBV11-2|TRBJ1-2
CASSPRGGAHYGYTF
TGTGCCAGCAGCCCGCGAGGGGGGGCCCACTATGGCTACACCTTC
>TRBD2|.|TRBV4-1|TRBJ2-1
CASSHSSGAYNEQFF
TGCGCCAGCAGCCACTCTAGCGGGGCGTACAATGAGCAGTTCTTC
>.|.|TRBV27|TRBJ2-1
CASTSVGEQFF
TGTGCCAGCACCTCGGTCGGGGAGCAGTTCTTC
>.|.|TRBV6-1|TRBJ2-7
CASTPGVHSYEQYF
TGTGCCAGCACTCCCGGAGTCCACTCCTACGAGCAGTACTTC
>.|.|TRBV11-2|TRBJ2-6
CASSLGSLFSGANVLTF
TGTGCCAGCAGCTTAGGCAGCCTCTTCTCTGGGGCCAACGTCCTGACTTTC
>TRBD1|.|TRBV4-3|TRBJ2-2
CASSHRQGARDTGELFF
TGCGCCAGCAGCCACCGACAGGGGGCGAGGGACACCGGGGAGCTGTTTTTT
>TRBD1|.|TRBV2|TRBJ2-7
CASSEALRDRRLSSYEQYF
TGTGCCAGCAGTGAAGCGCTTCGGGACAGAAGACTTAGCTCCTACGAGCAGTACTTC
>TRBD2|.|TRBV4-3|TRBJ2-7
CASSPGWVGTSGWEQYF
TGCGCCAGCAGCCCCGGGTGGGTGGGGACTAGCGGCTGGGAGCAGTACTTC
>.|.|TRBV9|TRBJ1-3
CASSVVGREPIYF
TGTGCCAGCAGCGTAGTGGGGAGGGAGCCGATATATTTT
>TRBD2|once|TRBV6-5|TRBJ2-5
CASSYSGTSGQETQYF
TGTGCCAGCAGTTACTCCGGGACTAGCGGTCAAGAGACCCAGTACTTC
>.|.|TRBV10-3|TRBJ1-6
CAISNRDKNSPLHF
TGTGCCATCAGTAACCGGGACAAAAATTCACCCCTCCACTTT
>.|.|TRBV5-4|TRBJ1-2
CASSLVEGPGYTF
TGTGCCAGCAGCTTGGTGGAGGGTCCTGGCTACACCTTC
>.|.|TRBV27|TRBJ1-2
CASSLNPDYGYTF
TGTGCCAGCAGTTTAAACCCAGACTATGGCTACACCTTC
>.|.|TRBV6-6|TRBJ1-1
CASSSAAGNPLTEAFF
TGTGCCAGCAGTTCAGCCGCGGGGAACCCGCTCACTGAAGCTTTCTTT
>.|.|TRBV5-4|TRBJ1-1
CASSFTEMNTEAFF
TGTGCCAGCAGCTTCACTGAAATGAACACTGAAGCTTTCTTT
>.|once|TRBV6-5|TRBJ2-7
CASRMGWYEQYF
TGTGCCAGCAGAATGGGGTGGTACGAGCAGTACTTC
>.|once|TRBV7-7|TRBJ2-1
CASSPGLGGRYEQFF
TGTGCTAGCAGCCCCGGACTTGGGGGCCGCTATGAGCAGTTCTTC
>.|.|TRBV4-3|TRBJ2-7
CASSQVFGTSSYEQYF
TGCGCCAGCAGCCAAGTTTTCGGGACAAGCTCCTACGAGCAGTACTTC
>TRBD1|.|TRBV6-6|TRBJ2-3
CASSYSGTGDTQYF
TGTGCCAGCAGTTACTCAGGGACAGGAGATACGCAGTATTTT
>TRBD1|.|TRBV6-5|TRBJ1-2
CASSPDRAANYGYTF
TGTGCCAGCAGTCCGGACAGGGCCGCTAACTATGGCTACACCTTC
>.|.|TRBV9|TRBJ2-5
CASSVSQQETQYF
TGTGCCAGCAGCGTCTCACAGCAAGAGACCCAGTACTTC